What follows are 31 T cell receptor beta chains derived from one specimen sequenced in a study of blood T cell repertoires in COVID-19. Generated by immunoSEQ multiplex PCR, the TCRdb table keeps only in-frame clones and is missing some. This sample has approximately 100,000 clones, with approximately 85% found just once. Sequencing was carried out using peripheral blood. The receptors come from a human donor in a cohort sampled during active COVID-19.

This chain joins TRBV19 and TRBJ1-2; 7 bases match TRBD1. This CDR3 has 14 residues. Germline-derived CDR1 and CDR2 are LNHDA and SQIVND (reference sequence). J gave up 4 bases and V 4 bases, and 6 bases lay outside the gene matches. CDR3 in amino acids: CASSSGTASYGYTF. Written as DNA, the CDR3 is TGTGCCAGTAGTAGCGGGACAGCGAGCTATGGCTACACCTTC.

The chain joins TRBV29-1 to TRBJ2-7; TRBD2 is a possible D gene (5 bases). Trimming pared 3 bases from V and 7 bases from J, leaving 16 bases between. The germline V gene has CDR1 SQVTM and CDR2 ANQGSEA. There are 13 residues in the CDR3. The CDR3 nucleotides are TGCAGCGTTGACGGTAGGCTAGCAGGTGAGCAGTACTTC. Amino acids: CSVDGRLAGEQYF.

This sequence joins TRBV6-5 and TRBJ2-2; 7 bases match TRBD1. Germline V CDR1 and CDR2: MNHEY, SVGAGI. V was clipped by 7 bases and J by 5 bases; unmatched bases: 10. The CDR3 has 15 amino acids. The CDR3 nucleotides are TGTGCCAGCACCTGGACAGGCTCGGGAACCGGGGAGCTGTTTTTT. Its translation is CASTWTGSGTGELFF.

V and J are TRBV28 and TRBJ2-3; 7 bases match TRBD1. This CDR3 has 15 amino acids. Germline V CDR1 and CDR2: MDHEN, SYDVKM. With 2 bases clipped from V and 4 bases from J, the junction kept 6 bases outside the gene matches. Here the CDR3 DNA reads TGTGCCAGCAGTTTACCCACAGGGGTCTCAGATACGCAGTATTTT. It encodes CASSLPTGVSDTQYF.

The chain combines TRBV6-2 or TRBV6-3 with TRBJ1-1; D is possibly TRBD1 (5 bases). With 6 bases removed from V and 2 bases from J, the gap between germline ends came to 10 bases. The CDR3 length is 13 residues. The germline gives CDR1 MNHEY, CDR2 SVGEGT. The CDR3 DNA follows: TGTGCCAGCAGCCGACAGATTAACACTGAAGCTTTCTTT. Amino acid sequence: CASSRQINTEAFF.

The chain links TRBV7-6 to TRBJ2-3, with 15 positions matching TRBD2. The CDR3 is made up of 18 amino acids. V lost 6 bases to trimming and J lost 0 bases; unmatched junction nucleotides: 7. Germline V gene sequence: CDR1 SGHVS, CDR2 FNYEAQ. DNA for the CDR3: TGTGCCAGCAGTCGGACTAGCGGGGGGGCGGATAGCACAGATACGCAGTATTTT. Translation gives CASSRTSGGADSTDTQYF.

The V and J genes are TRBV5-1 and TRBJ2-6; 7 bases match TRBD2. With V trimmed by 4 bases and J by 9 bases, 13 bases remained unmatched. This CDR3 has 16 residues. In germline, CDR1 is SGHRS, CDR2 YFSETQ. CDR3 in DNA: TGCGCCAGCAGCGGCCCCGACACGGGGAGGGTCAACGTCCTGACTTTC. This codes for CASSGPDTGRVNVLTF.

The chain combines TRBV19 with TRBJ1-2; a possible D gene is TRBD1 (6 bases). The V gene's germline CDR1 is LNHDA and CDR2 SQIVND (reference sequence). Deletions cut 6 bases from V and 4 bases from J, with 12 bases between. This CDR3 has 13 residues. CDR3 sequence: CASSPGVGYGYTF. In DNA form, the CDR3 reads TGTGCCAGTAGCCCAGGGGTGGGCTATGGCTACACCTTC.

The chain recombines TRBV5-4 with TRBJ1-1; perhaps TRBD1 as D (5 bases). This CDR3 comprises 15 residues. Looked up from germline, CDR1 is SGHNT and CDR2 is YYREEE (reference sequence). The V end was cut by 6 bases, the J end by 0 bases, with 15 bases between. The CDR3 protein is CASKVGAELNTEAFF. The CDR3 coding sequence is TGTGCCAGCAAGGTTGGGGCAGAGCTGAACACTGAAGCTTTCTTT.

This CDR3 reads CSVAITGLATETQYF. The CDR3 DNA follows: TGCAGCGTCGCCATAACGGGACTAGCGACGGAGACCCAGTACTTC. The chain combines TRBV29-1 with TRBJ2-5; 10 bases line up with TRBD2. The CDR3 consists of 15 residues. J gave up 5 bases and V 6 bases, and 12 bases lay outside the gene matches. CDR1 and CDR2 (germline): SQVTM, ANQGSEA.

This clone was observed once. The J gene is TRBJ1-5, the V gene TRBV10-3; D is unresolved. The CDR3 has 12 residues. The germline V gene encodes CDR1 ENHRY and CDR2 SYGVKD. The ends were cut back, 10 bases at V and 4 bases at J, with 11 bases in the middle. CDR3 sequence (DNA): TGTGCCACCAACCCCGAGAATCAGCCCCAGCATTTT. Protein sequence: CATNPENQPQHF.

V usage is TRBV5-6 and J usage is TRBJ2-1, with a weak D call TRBD2 (6 bases). CDR1 is SGHDT, CDR2 YYEEEE, per germline. The CDR3 length is 14 residues. V was shortened by 3 bases and J by 8 bases, with 15 bases between the two germline ends. In nucleotides, the CDR3 is TGTGCCAGCAGCTACCCGACGGGGGACGATGAGCAGTTCTTC. It codes for CASSYPTGDDEQFF. Supplemented by reference TRBV5-6 and TRBJ2-1, the full variable domain reads DAGVTQSPTHLIKTRGQQVTLRCSPKSGHDTVSWYQQALGQGPQFIFQYYEEEERQRGNFPDRFSGHQFPNYSSELNVNALLLGDSALYLCASSYPTGDDEQFFGPGTRLTVL.

This clone has a single count. The chain joins TRBV15 to TRBJ2-5, with D perhaps matching TRBD2 (5 bases). There are 15 residues in the CDR3. Trimming took off 0 bases at V and 2 bases at J, with 10 bases between the two ends. Per germline, CDR1 LNHNV and CDR2 YYDKDF (reference sequence). In DNA, the CDR3 is TGTGCCACCAGCAGAGAAAAGACTATACAAGAGACCCAGTACTTC. This gives the protein CATSREKTIQETQYF.

The V and J genes are TRBV25-1 and TRBJ2-5, with 10 nucleotides matching TRBD2. The germline V gene encodes CDR1 MGHDK and CDR2 SYGVNS. The CDR3 has 16 residues. Trimming removed 4 bases from V and 1 base from J; junction bases left unmatched: 6. The CDR3 loop is CASSANLAGAQETQYF. CDR3 in DNA: TGTGCCAGCAGTGCCAATCTAGCGGGGGCCCAAGAGACCCAGTACTTC.

This sequence joins TRBV5-1 and TRBJ1-3; no definite D call. Per the germline V gene, CDR1 is SGHRS and CDR2 is YFSETQ. This CDR3 has 14 residues. Trimming took 4 bases from V and 0 from J, leaving 8 bases between them. The CDR3 DNA reads as TGCGCCAGCAGCGAAGGCGGCTCTGGAAACACCATATATTTT. Translating it yields CASSEGGSGNTIYF.

This clone was recorded a few times. The chain is built from TRBV5-4 and TRBJ1-2; the match to TRBD1 covers 8 bases. This CDR3 has 15 amino acids. V lost 0 bases to trimming and J lost 12 bases; unmatched junction nucleotides: 13. Germline V lookup: CDR1 SGHNT, CDR2 YYREEE (reference sequence). CDR3 nucleotide sequence: TGTGCCAGCAGCTTGGCCCCGACAGGGGCGCCCGAGGACACCTTC. Translating it yields CASSLAPTGAPEDTF.

The sample holds one count of this clone. This rearrangement joins TRBV6-5 to TRBJ1-2, with D possibly matching TRBD1 (6 bases). Germline assignment: CDR1 MNHEY and CDR2 SVGAGI. The CDR3 runs to 13 residues. Between the trimmed V and J ends, which lost 6 bases and 8 bases, there was a span of 16 bases. CDR3 nucleotides: TGTGCCAGCAGGTTTACGCACAGGGAGGGCTACACCTTC. Translated, it gives CASRFTHREGYTF.

This chain joins TRBV6-2 or TRBV6-3 and TRBJ1-6; D gene ambiguous. The CDR3 runs 14 residues. V was trimmed by 5 bases and J by 7 bases, leaving 12 bases between them. Germline CDR1 is MNHEY and CDR2 is SVGEGT. The CDR3 coding sequence is TGTGCCAGCAGTCTCCGCGGGCCCAATTCACCCCTCCACTTT. Amino acids: CASSLRGPNSPLHF.

The genes are TRBV12-3 or TRBV12-4 and TRBJ1-2; TRBD1 aligns across 7 bases. Trimming at V came to 0 bases and at J to 5 bases, leaving 0 bases not matched to a gene. The CDR3 contains 13 residues. In DNA, the CDR3 is TGTGCCAGCAGTTTAGCCAGGGGGTATGGCTACACCTTC. It is translated as CASSLARGYGYTF.

The chain carries TRBV3-1 (or the pseudogene TRBV3-2) and TRBJ1-1; D is unresolved. Germline CDR1 reads LGHDT; CDR2 reads YNNKEL (reference sequence). Trimming shortened V by 6 bases and J by 1 base, and 12 bases separated the two germline ends. CDR3 length: 14 amino acids. The CDR3 coding sequence is TGTGCCAGCAGGACACAGTACCGGAACACTGAAGCTTTCTTT. Protein product: CASRTQYRNTEAFF.

This clone was counted only a few times. V gene TRBV10-3 combines with J gene TRBJ2-7; 9 bases map to TRBD1. V was clipped by 4 bases and J by 2 bases; unmatched bases: 3. The length of the CDR3 is 14 residues. CDR1 and CDR2 from the germline V gene are ENHRY and SYGVKD. This CDR3 reads CAISGTGGPYEQYF. Here the CDR3 DNA reads TGTGCCATCAGTGGAACAGGGGGCCCCTACGAGCAGTACTTC.

This rearrangement joins TRBV7-9 to TRBJ1-2; 8 positions agree with TRBD1. Trimming removed 6 bases from V and 5 bases from J; junction bases left unmatched: 8. This CDR3 region has 14 residues. Germline-derived CDR1 and CDR2 are SEHNR and FQNEAQ (reference sequence). CDR3 residues: CASSRTGPAYGYTF. The CDR3 nucleotides are TGTGCCAGCAGTAGGACAGGGCCAGCATATGGCTACACCTTC.

The rearrangement joins TRBV7-8 to TRBJ1-1, with a weak D call TRBD1 (6 bases). Germline V gene sequence: CDR1 SGHVS, CDR2 FQNEAQ. Trimming stripped 2 bases from V and 9 bases from J, with 13 bases between. There are 13 residues in the CDR3. The CDR3 bases are TGTGCCAGCAGCTTATACGGACAGACCAAAGCTTTCTTT. It is translated as CASSLYGQTKAFF.

The chain uses TRBV5-1 and TRBJ2-7; TRBD1 might be the D (7 bases). The V and J ends lost 2 bases and 2 bases respectively, with 23 bases between them. Germline lookup yields CDR1 SGHRS and CDR2 YFSETQ. CDR3 length: 18 amino acids. The CDR3 nucleotides read TGCGCCAGCAGCTTCACCCTCTCGACAGGGACTTGGGCCTACGAGCAGTACTTC. Translating it yields CASSFTLSTGTWAYEQYF.

This clone was observed a few times. The chain carries TRBV9 and TRBJ2-1, with TRBD2 identical over 10 bases. This CDR3 region has 17 residues. The germline V gene has CDR1 SGDLS and CDR2 YYNGEE. V was pared by 3 bases and J by 0 bases, with 6 bases of the junction left unmatched. The CDR3 here is CASSGPPSGSSYNEQFF. The DNA for the CDR3 is TGTGCCAGCAGCGGACCCCCTAGCGGGAGCTCCTACAATGAGCAGTTCTTC.

The chain employs TRBV7-9 and TRBJ2-7; the D is unclear. Between the trimmed V and J ends, which lost 1 base and 2 bases, there was a span of 9 bases. Germline CDR1 and CDR2: SEHNR and FQNEAQ (reference sequence). This CDR3 region has 14 residues. The CDR3 protein is CASSLVGAAYEQYF. The CDR3 DNA is TGTGCCAGCAGCTTAGTGGGCGCCGCCTACGAGCAGTACTTC.

This clone occurred once. The V call is TRBV4-3, the J call TRBJ2-1, with D tentatively TRBD2 (6 bases). This CDR3 has 16 amino acids. The ends were cut back, 0 bases at V and 10 bases at J, with 19 bases in the middle. Germline V gene data show CDR1 as LGHNA and CDR2 as YSLEER. The CDR3 DNA is TGCGCCAGCAGCCAAGATGCCGGGGGAGTGAGTTACGAGCAGTTCTTC. Its protein is CASSQDAGGVSYEQFF.

The gene calls are TRBV6-5 and TRBJ2-3, with D maybe TRBD1 (6 bases). The CDR3 contains 15 residues. V shed 2 bases and J shed 5 bases, with 14 bases lying between them. Per the germline V gene, CDR1 is MNHEY and CDR2 is SVGAGI. Here the CDR3 DNA reads TGTGCCAGCAGTTACGGGTACAGGGCGCAAGATACGCAGTATTTT. Its translation is CASSYGYRAQDTQYF.

This sequence joins TRBV5-1 and TRBJ2-6; D may be TRBD2 (6 bases). The CDR3 length is 16 residues. V was trimmed by 5 bases and J by 0 bases, leaving 12 bases between them. Germline lookup yields CDR1 SGHRS and CDR2 YFSETQ. The CDR3 protein is CASRPEGSSGANVLTF. The CDR3 bases are TGCGCCAGCAGACCGGAGGGGAGCTCTGGGGCCAACGTCCTGACTTTC.

This chain joins TRBV15 and TRBJ2-7; D might be TRBD2 (6 bases). The CDR3 consists of 15 residues. The V gene's germline CDR1 is LNHNV and CDR2 YYDKDF (reference sequence). Trimming cost V 0 bases and J 2 bases, with 11 bases left between them. The CDR3 here is CATSRERDSAYEQYF. CDR3 nucleotide sequence: TGTGCCACCAGCAGAGAACGGGACTCCGCCTACGAGCAGTACTTC.

The chain links TRBV9 to TRBJ1-2; D possibly corresponds to TRBD1 (6 bases). There are 16 residues in the CDR3. V lost 1 base to trimming and J lost 4 bases, with 17 bases between them. Germline lookup yields CDR1 SGDLS and CDR2 YYNGEE. CDR3 protein: CASSVSQGPASYGYTF. The CDR3 DNA reads TGTGCCAGCAGCGTAAGCCAGGGGCCGGCGAGCTATGGCTACACCTTC.